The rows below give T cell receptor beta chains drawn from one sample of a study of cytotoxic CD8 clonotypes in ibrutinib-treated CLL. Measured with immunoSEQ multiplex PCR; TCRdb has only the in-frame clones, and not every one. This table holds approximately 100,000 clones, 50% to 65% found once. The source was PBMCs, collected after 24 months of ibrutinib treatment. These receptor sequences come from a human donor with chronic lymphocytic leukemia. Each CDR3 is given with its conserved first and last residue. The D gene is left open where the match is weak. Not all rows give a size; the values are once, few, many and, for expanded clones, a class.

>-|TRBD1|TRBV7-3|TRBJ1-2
CASSSRQGALFGYTF
TGTGCCAGCAGCTCCCGACAGGGGGCCCTCTTTGGCTACACCTTC
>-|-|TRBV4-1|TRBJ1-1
CASSQDEGGNAEAFF
TGCGCCAGCAGCCAAGATGAAGGGGGTAACGCTGAAGCTTTCTTT
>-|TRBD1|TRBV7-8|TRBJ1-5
CASSNTGGWDQPQHF
TGTGCCAGCAGCAACACAGGGGGCTGGGATCAGCCCCAGCATTTT
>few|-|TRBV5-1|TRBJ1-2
CASSLDSIYGYTF
TGCGCCAGCAGCTTGGACTCGATTTATGGCTACACCTTC
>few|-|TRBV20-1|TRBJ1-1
CSARGNTEAFF
TGCAGTGCTAGGGGGAACACTGAAGCTTTCTTT
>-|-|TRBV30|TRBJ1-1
CAWSPGALDTEAFF
TGTGCCTGGAGCCCTGGGGCCCTGGACACTGAAGCTTTCTTT
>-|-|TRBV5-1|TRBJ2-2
CASSLMPETGELFF
TGCGCCAGCAGCTTGATGCCAGAGACCGGGGAGCTGTTTTTT
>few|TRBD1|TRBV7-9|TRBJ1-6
CASSFQGQGNSPLHF
TGTGCCAGCAGCTTCCAGGGACAGGGGAATTCACCCCTCCACTTT
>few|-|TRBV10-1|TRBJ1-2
CASSEYRSYGYTF
TGCGCCAGCAGTGAGTACAGGAGCTATGGCTACACCTTC
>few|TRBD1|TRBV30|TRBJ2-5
CAWSPGQGIQETQYF
TGTGCCTGGAGCCCCGGACAGGGCATCCAAGAGACCCAGTACTTC
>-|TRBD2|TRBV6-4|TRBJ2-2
CASSLAGTNTGELFF
TGTGCCAGCAGCTTAGCGGGAACGAACACCGGGGAGCTGTTTTTT
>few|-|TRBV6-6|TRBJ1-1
CASRRDEKAEAFF
TGTGCCAGCCGCAGGGACGAAAAGGCTGAAGCTTTCTTT
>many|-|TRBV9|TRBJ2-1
CASSVVPQRLFF
TGTGCCAGCAGCGTAGTGCCCCAGCGCCTGTTCTTC
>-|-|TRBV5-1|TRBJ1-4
CASKRGTNEKLFF
TGCGCCAGCAAGAGGGGAACTAATGAAAAACTGTTTTTT
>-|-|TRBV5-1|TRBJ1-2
CASSLLQGRGYTF
TGCGCCAGCAGCTTGTTGCAGGGGAGAGGCTACACCTTC
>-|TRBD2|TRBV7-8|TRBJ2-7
CASSPAGGGYEQYF
TGTGCCAGCAGCCCCGCGGGAGGGGGCTACGAGCAGTACTTC
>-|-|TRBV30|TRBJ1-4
CAWSRSTATNEKLFF
TGTGCCTGGAGTAGGTCGACAGCCACTAATGAAAAACTGTTTTTT
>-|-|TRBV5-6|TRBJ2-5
CASSFGESETQYF
TGTGCCAGCAGCTTCGGGGAATCGGAGACCCAGTACTTC
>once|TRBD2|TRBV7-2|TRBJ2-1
CASSFLAGVANEQFF
TGTGCCAGCAGCTTCCTAGCGGGGGTCGCCAATGAGCAGTTCTTC
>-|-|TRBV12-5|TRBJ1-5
CASGLGSGEQPQHF
TGTGCTAGTGGTTTGGGTTCCGGGGAACAGCCCCAGCATTTT
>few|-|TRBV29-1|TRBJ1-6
CSVADTMSSPLHF
TGCAGCGTCGCCGACACTATGAGTTCCCCCCTCCACTTT
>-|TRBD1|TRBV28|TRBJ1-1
CASSLRRVKQGASMNTEAFF
TGTGCCAGCAGTTTGCGCAGGGTTAAACAGGGGGCGTCCATGAACACTGAAGCTTTCTTT
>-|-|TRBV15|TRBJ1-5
CATSRAENQPQHF
TGTGCCACCAGCCGGGCAGAAAATCAGCCCCAGCATTTT
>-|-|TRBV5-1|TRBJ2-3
CASSSGGITDTQYF
TGCGCCAGCAGCTCTGGGGGAATCACAGATACGCAGTATTTT
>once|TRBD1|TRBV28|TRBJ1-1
CASSRGQGTAFF
TGTGCCAGCAGCCGTGGACAGGGCACGGCTTTCTTT
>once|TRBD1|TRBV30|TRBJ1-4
CAWSARTGVEEKLFF
TGTGCCTGGAGTGCGCGGACAGGGGTGGAAGAAAAACTGTTTTTT
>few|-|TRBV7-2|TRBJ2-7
CASSLTSQVTYEQYF
TGTGCCAGCAGCCTCACCTCCCAGGTGACCTACGAGCAGTACTTC
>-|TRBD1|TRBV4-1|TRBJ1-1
CASTKGPGTGDSTEAFF
TGCGCCAGCACCAAAGGTCCCGGGACAGGGGATTCGACTGAAGCTTTCTTT
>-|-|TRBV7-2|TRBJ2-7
CASSLQSSYEQYF
TGTGCCAGCAGCTTACAATCGTCCTACGAGCAGTACTTC
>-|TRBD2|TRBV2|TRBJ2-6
CASSGTRAISGANVLTF
TGTGCCAGCAGTGGGACTAGGGCAATCTCTGGGGCCAACGTCCTGACTTTC
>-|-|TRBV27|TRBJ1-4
CASRATVGNEKLFF
TGTGCCAGCCGCGCGACAGTGGGTAATGAAAAACTGTTTTTT
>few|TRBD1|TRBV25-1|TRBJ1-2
CASSREGQGNGYTF
TGTGCCAGCAGCCGGGAGGGACAGGGGAATGGCTACACCTTC
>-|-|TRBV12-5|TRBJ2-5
CASGLANDPRTQYF
TGTGCTAGTGGTTTGGCGAATGACCCCCGGACCCAGTACTTC
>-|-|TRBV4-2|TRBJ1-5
CASSQDVGTSNQPQHF
TGTGCCAGCAGCCAAGATGTAGGAACTAGCAATCAGCCCCAGCATTTT
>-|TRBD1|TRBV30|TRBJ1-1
CAWSGDSSTEAFF
TGTGCCTGGAGTGGGGACAGCTCAACTGAAGCTTTCTTT
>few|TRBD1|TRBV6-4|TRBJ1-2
CASKRDSTNYGYTF
TGTGCCAGCAAGAGGGACAGTACGAACTATGGCTACACCTTC
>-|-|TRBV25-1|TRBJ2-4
CASSEGGQRNIQYF
TGTGCCAGCAGTGAAGGTGGCCAGCGAAACATTCAGTACTTC